The clone carrying this TCR beta chain was observed a few times. Its antigen is unidentified. The sample comes from a study of beta chain features in type 1 diabetes. Overall study: Healthy donors, compared against patients, showed similar age, gender and cell yields.

Study-wide points: Researchers report that Type 1 diabetes patients had moderately but significantly shorter TCRB CDR3s across all four CD4+ subsets.

Since all of the isolated RNA was reverse transcribed, expressed TCRB transcripts were what got sequenced. The repertoire was sequenced with immunoSEQ multiplex PCR; TCRdb's copy has only in-frame clones and lacks some. The sample lists 500,000 to 850,000 clones, over 12% occurring once. The CDR3 runs 12 residues. The germline gives CDR1 LGHNA, CDR2 YSLEER. Trimming cost V 5 bases and J 4 bases; bases outside gene matches: 1. The TCR originated in a man aged 18 to 30 with type 1 diabetes. The V gene is TRBV4-3, the J gene TRBJ2-5; TRBD1 agrees at 7 bases. The sequencing input was naive CD4+ T cells from blood. The CDR3, as DNA: TGCGCCAGCAGCTACAGGGGAGAGACCCAGTACTTC. It codes for CASSYRGETQYF.